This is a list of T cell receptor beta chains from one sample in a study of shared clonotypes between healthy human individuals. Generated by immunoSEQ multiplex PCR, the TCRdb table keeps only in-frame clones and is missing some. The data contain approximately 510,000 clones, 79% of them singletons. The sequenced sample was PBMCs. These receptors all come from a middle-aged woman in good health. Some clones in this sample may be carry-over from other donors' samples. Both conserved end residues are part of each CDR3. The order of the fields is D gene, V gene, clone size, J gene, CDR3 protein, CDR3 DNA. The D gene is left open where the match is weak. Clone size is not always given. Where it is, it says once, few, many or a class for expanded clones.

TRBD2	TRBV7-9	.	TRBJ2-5	CASSRTSGRAEETQYF	TGTGCCAGCAGCAGGACTAGCGGGAGGGCCGAGGAGACCCAGTACTTC
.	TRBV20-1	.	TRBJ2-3	CSALSQDTQYF	TGCAGTGCTCTTTCCCAAGATACGCAGTATTTT
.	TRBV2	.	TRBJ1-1	CARGDLPGPQGSEAFF	TGTGCCAGGGGGGACCTGCCGGGCCCCCAGGGGAGTGAAGCTTTCTTT
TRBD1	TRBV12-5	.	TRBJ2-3	CASGVGTGATSTDTQYF	TGTGCTAGTGGTGTGGGAACAGGGGCGACTAGCACAGATACGCAGTATTTT
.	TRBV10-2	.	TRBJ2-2	CASSDWGPGELFF	TGCGCCAGCAGTGATTGGGGACCCGGGGAGCTGTTTTTT
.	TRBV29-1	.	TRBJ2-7	CSAYLGGVGEQYF	TGCAGCGCCTACTTGGGCGGGGTGGGGGAGCAGTACTTC
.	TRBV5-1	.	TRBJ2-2	CASSLDPNTGELFF	TGCGCCAGCAGCCTTGACCCGAACACCGGGGAGCTGTTTTTT
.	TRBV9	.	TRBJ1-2	CASSEGSSNYGYTF	TGTGCCAGCAGCGAGGGCTCGAGTAACTATGGCTACACCTTC
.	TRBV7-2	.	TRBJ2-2	CASSLRIANTGELFF	TGTGCCAGCAGCTTAAGGATCGCGAACACCGGGGAGCTGTTTTTT
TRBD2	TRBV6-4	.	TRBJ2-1	CASSREEFYEQFF	TGTGCCAGCAGCCGGGAGGAGTTCTATGAGCAGTTCTTC
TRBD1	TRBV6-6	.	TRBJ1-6	CASMRDSFNSPLHF	TGTGCCAGCATGCGGGACAGCTTTAATTCACCCCTCCACTTT
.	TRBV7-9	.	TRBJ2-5	CASSLASETQYF	TGTGCCAGCAGCTTAGCTTCCGAGACCCAGTACTTC
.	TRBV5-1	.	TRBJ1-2	CASSLAPAAGSGYTF	TGCGCCAGCAGCTTGGCCCCAGCAGCAGGCAGTGGCTACACCTTC
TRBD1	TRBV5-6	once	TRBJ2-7	CASSAQGFPPYEQYF	TGTGCCAGCAGCGCACAGGGGTTCCCACCCTACGAGCAGTACTTC
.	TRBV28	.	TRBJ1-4	CAHRDSTNEKLFF	TGTGCCCACAGGGACTCAACTAATGAAAAACTGTTTTTT
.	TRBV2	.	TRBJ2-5	CASRLLLAQETQYF	TGTGCCAGCAGACTCCTCCTAGCGCAAGAGACCCAGTACTTC
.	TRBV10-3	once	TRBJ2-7	CAISEGLRGLYEQYF	TGTGCCATCAGTGAAGGACTAAGGGGACTCTACGAGCAGTACTTC
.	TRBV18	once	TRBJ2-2	CASSPVLRANTGELFF	TGTGCCAGCTCACCAGTTCTGAGGGCGAACACCGGGGAGCTGTTTTTT
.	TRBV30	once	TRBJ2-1	CAWSVNTYNEQFF	TGTGCCTGGAGTGTAAATACCTACAATGAGCAGTTCTTC
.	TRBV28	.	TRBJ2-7	CASSLRGQGSSYEQYF	TGTGCCAGCAGTTTACGTGGGCAGGGGAGCTCCTACGAGCAGTACTTC
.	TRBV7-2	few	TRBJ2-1	CASSLGRGAAGYNEQFF	TGTGCCAGCAGCTTAGGGAGAGGGGCTGCGGGATACAATGAGCAGTTCTTC
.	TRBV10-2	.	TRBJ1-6	CASRKTARDSPLHF	TGCGCCAGCAGGAAGACGGCGCGCGATTCACCCCTCCACTTT
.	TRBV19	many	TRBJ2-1	CASSIGGARGRNEQFF	TGTGCCAGTAGTATAGGGGGAGCGAGAGGGAGAAATGAGCAGTTCTTC
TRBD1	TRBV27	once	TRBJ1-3	CASSLGTGVGNTIYF	TGTGCCAGCAGTCTCGGGACAGGGGTTGGAAACACCATATATTTT
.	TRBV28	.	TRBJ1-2	CASSLGGVAFYGYTF	TGTGCCAGCAGTTTGGGGGGGGTAGCTTTCTATGGCTACACCTTC
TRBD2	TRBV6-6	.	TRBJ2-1	CASSPLAGGSNEQFF	TGTGCCAGCAGTCCGTTAGCGGGAGGCTCTAATGAGCAGTTCTTC
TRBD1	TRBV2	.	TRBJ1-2	CASRPRTGNYGYTF	TGTGCCAGCAGACCAAGGACAGGAAACTATGGCTACACCTTC